Listed below are T cell receptor beta chains from one sample, sequenced in a study of PD-1 blockade in mismatch repair-deficient tumors. The table came from immunoSEQ multiplex PCR; TCRdb's copy has only in-frame clones and leaves some out. The sample shows about 120,000 clones, around 83% of them seen only once. The starting material was peripheral blood, obtained 44 weeks after starting pembrolizumab. These TCRs come from an adult with mismatch repair-deficient cancer. The CDR3 runs from the conserved cysteine through the conserved F or W. Each record gives: D gene, clone size, J gene, V gene, CDR3 DNA, CDR3 protein. A D gene is named only where the DNA matches it firmly. Clone size is given for some rows only: seen once, a few or many times, or a class if the clone is expanded.

>TRBD2|once|TRBJ2-3|TRBV19
TGTGCCAGTAGTATCGCGGGACTAGCGGGACCCACAGATACGCAGTATTTT
CASSIAGLAGPTDTQYF
>NA|NA|TRBJ2-1|TRBV7-2
TGTGCCAGCACCTCTCTAGCGGAGCAGTTCTTC
CASTSLAEQFF
>NA|NA|TRBJ2-7|TRBV7-2
TGTGCCAGCAGCTTAGGCCCCGGCAGCCTTCCCTACGAGCAGTACTTC
CASSLGPGSLPYEQYF
>NA|NA|TRBJ2-3|TRBV19
TGTGCCAGTAGGTCTCACACGGGAAATCCCCTGGGGCTTTCAGATACGCAGTATTTT
CASRSHTGNPLGLSDTQYF
>TRBD1|NA|TRBJ2-7|TRBV5-4
TGTGCCAGCAGTTCCGGGACAGGGGGACAGTACGAGCAGTACTTC
CASSSGTGGQYEQYF
>TRBD1|NA|TRBJ2-7|TRBV7-8
TGTGCCAGCAGCTACCACAGGGGAACCAACTACGAGCAGTACTTC
CASSYHRGTNYEQYF
>NA|NA|TRBJ2-2|TRBV12-5
TGTGCTAGTGGTTTGGTGGTCATAGGCGGTTCAATCAACACCGGGGAGCTGTTTTTT
CASGLVVIGGSINTGELFF
>TRBD2|NA|TRBJ2-2|TRBV11-3
TGTGCCAGCAGCTTAGGCGGACTAGCTGTCGGGGAGCTGTTTTTT
CASSLGGLAVGELFF
>TRBD1|NA|TRBJ2-3|TRBV5-1
TGCGCCAGCAGCTCGACCGGGACAGAGCCCACAGATACGCAGTATTTT
CASSSTGTEPTDTQYF
>TRBD1|once|TRBJ2-5|TRBV6-5
TGTGCCAGCAGTTACTCGAGACAGGGCCAAGAGACCCAGTACTTC
CASSYSRQGQETQYF
>TRBD1|NA|TRBJ1-2|TRBV19
TGTGCCAGTAGTATGTCGACAGGGGAGAGCTATGGCTACACCTTC
CASSMSTGESYGYTF
>NA|NA|TRBJ1-2|TRBV4-2
TGTGCCAGCAGCCAAGATCAACGGGGTGTTAATGGCTACACCTTC
CASSQDQRGVNGYTF
>NA|NA|TRBJ2-7|TRBV4-3
TGCGCCAGCAGCCAAGCGGGACAATTTTACGAGCAGTACTTC
CASSQAGQFYEQYF
>NA|once|TRBJ2-7|TRBV7-9
TGTGCCAGCAGCTCCTTTGAGGGGGACTACGAGCAGTACTTC
CASSSFEGDYEQYF
>TRBD2|NA|TRBJ2-7|TRBV7-6
TGTGCCAGCAGCTTAGGAGATGGGCGGGAGGGATTTGACGAGCAGTACTTC
CASSLGDGREGFDEQYF
>NA|few|TRBJ2-7|TRBV10-2
TGCGCCAGCAGGCAGGGTCGGGAATACGAGCAGTACTTC
CASRQGREYEQYF
>NA|NA|TRBJ2-5|TRBV30
TGTGCCTGGAGTGTAGGACTCGTAGGGCCCCAGTACTTC
CAWSVGLVGPQYF
>NA|NA|TRBJ2-7|TRBV7-2
TGTGCCAGCAGCTTAGTCACAGGATCCCCCACCCTCTACGAGCAGTACTTC
CASSLVTGSPTLYEQYF
>TRBD1|NA|TRBJ1-2|TRBV6-5
TGTGCCAGCAGCCGGGACAGAAACTATGGCTACACCTTC
CASSRDRNYGYTF
>NA|once|TRBJ2-5|TRBV6-5
TGTGCCAGCAGCCTCGACAGAGAGACCCAGTACTTC
CASSLDRETQYF
>NA|NA|TRBJ2-7|TRBV27
TGTGCCAGCAGTTTAAGGGACGGACCTTACGAGCAGTACTTC
CASSLRDGPYEQYF
>TRBD1|NA|TRBJ2-6|TRBV5-4
TGTGCCAGCAGGCTGGGACAGGGGGCAGGTGGGGCCAACGTCCTGACTTTC
CASRLGQGAGGANVLTF
>TRBD1|NA|TRBJ1-1|TRBV6-6
TGTGCCAGCAGTTACGACAGGGGGATGGTCGACACTGAAGCTTTCTTT
CASSYDRGMVDTEAFF
>NA|NA|TRBJ2-2|TRBV6-5
TGTGCCAGCAGTTCACCTAGCGATGTCGGGGAGCTGTTTTTT
CASSSPSDVGELFF
>TRBD1|NA|TRBJ2-7|TRBV29-1
TGCAGCGTTGAAGGGACAGGGGCGGTTTACGAGCAGTACTTC
CSVEGTGAVYEQYF
>TRBD1|once|TRBJ1-2|TRBV6-5
TGTGCCAGCAGTTACGGGGACAGGGGCTATGGCTACACCTTC
CASSYGDRGYGYTF
>TRBD2|NA|TRBJ2-3|TRBV5-4
TGTGCCAGCAGCCAAGGACTAGCGGGAGGGCCAGATACGCAGTATTTT
CASSQGLAGGPDTQYF
>NA|NA|TRBJ1-5|TRBV27
TGTGCCAGCGGAGTGATTGACAGAACCAATCAGCCCCAGCATTTT
CASGVIDRTNQPQHF
>NA|NA|TRBJ2-7|TRBV19
TGTGCCAGTAGTATCGGGGCAGGGGTTGACGAGCAGTACTTC
CASSIGAGVDEQYF
>TRBD1|NA|TRBJ2-1|TRBV28
TGTGCCAGCAGTGGACAGGGGATCAACAATGAGCAGTTCTTC
CASSGQGINNEQFF
>NA|NA|TRBJ2-7|TRBV6-1
TGTGCCAGCAGGGACACGAGCAGCTACGAGCAGTACTTC
CASRDTSSYEQYF
>NA|NA|TRBJ2-1|TRBV7-6
TGTGCCAGCAGCTTGCCGGGGTATAGCTCCTACAATGAGCAGTTCTTC
CASSLPGYSSYNEQFF
>NA|NA|TRBJ2-7|TRBV10-2
TGCGCCAGCAGTGCAGGTTTCGAGCAGTACTTC
CASSAGFEQYF
>TRBD2|NA|TRBJ2-2|TRBV16
TGTGCCAGCAGCCAAGGACTAGCGGGAGTCGGCACCGGGGAGCTGTTTTTT
CASSQGLAGVGTGELFF
>NA|once|TRBJ2-1|TRBV4-1
TGCGCCAGCAGCCACCCCCTAAGGTCTCACAATGAGCAGTTCTTC
CASSHPLRSHNEQFF
>NA|NA|TRBJ2-7|TRBV6-4
TGTGCCAGCAGGATAGGGGCGGCGGACTACGAGCAGTACTTC
CASRIGAADYEQYF
>NA|once|TRBJ1-1|TRBV4-3
TGCGCCAGCAGCCAAGAGGGGCGGATCGAAGCTTTCTTT
CASSQEGRIEAFF
>NA|few|TRBJ1-2|TRBV25-1
TGTGCCAGCAGAGCGGGGACCCTTAACTATGGCTACACCTTC
CASRAGTLNYGYTF
>TRBD2|NA|TRBJ2-1|TRBV11-2
TGTGCCAGCAGCTTAAGCGGGAGCTCCTACAATGAGCAGTTCTTC
CASSLSGSSYNEQFF
>NA|NA|TRBJ2-3|TRBV7-9
TGTGCCAGCCAGAGTAGCGGACTTAACACAGATACGCAGTATTTT
CASQSSGLNTDTQYF
>NA|NA|TRBJ1-4|TRBV4-3
TGCGCCAGCAGCCAAGCAAACCGTGTTGAAAAACTGTTTTTT
CASSQANRVEKLFF
>NA|once|TRBJ2-2|TRBV11-3
TGTGCCAGCACCCCAGGGGTGGTTACCGGGGAGCTGTTTTTT
CASTPGVVTGELFF
>TRBD1|NA|TRBJ2-3|TRBV7-9
TGTGCCAGCAGCTTAGGCGAAAGGGGGCATGCAGATACGCAGTATTTT
CASSLGERGHADTQYF
>NA|NA|TRBJ2-6|TRBV29-1
TGCAGCGTTGTGACCGGGCCCGCGAAGGGCTCTGGGGCCAACGTCCTGACTTTC
CSVVTGPAKGSGANVLTF
>NA|NA|TRBJ1-4|TRBV7-9
TGTGCCAGCAGCGTCTCGGGGGCAACTAATGAAAAACTGTTTTTT
CASSVSGATNEKLFF
>NA|NA|TRBJ2-7|TRBV28
TGTGCCAGCACCCCGGGACCGGTTTTTTACGAGCAGTACTTC
CASTPGPVFYEQYF
>NA|NA|TRBJ2-7|TRBV11-1
TGTGCCAGCAGCTTAGCTACAGGAAACCTCTTCTCCTACGAGCAGTACTTC
CASSLATGNLFSYEQYF
>NA|few|TRBJ2-1|TRBV6-1
TGTGCCAGCAGTGAAGCCTCCGGCGGGGTCGATGAGCAGTTCTTC
CASSEASGGVDEQFF
>TRBD2|NA|TRBJ2-3|TRBV7-9
TGTGCCAGCAGCCAACTAGCGGACTACACAGATACGCAGTATTTT
CASSQLADYTDTQYF
>TRBD1|NA|TRBJ1-2|TRBV4-3
TGCGCCAGCAGCCAAGAATTAGGGACAGGGCTCTCTCGATGGGGCTACACCTTC
CASSQELGTGLSRWGYTF
>TRBD1|NA|TRBJ2-5|TRBV28
TGTGCCAGCAGTCCACCGACCACAGGGGTAAAGACCCAGTACTTC
CASSPPTTGVKTQYF